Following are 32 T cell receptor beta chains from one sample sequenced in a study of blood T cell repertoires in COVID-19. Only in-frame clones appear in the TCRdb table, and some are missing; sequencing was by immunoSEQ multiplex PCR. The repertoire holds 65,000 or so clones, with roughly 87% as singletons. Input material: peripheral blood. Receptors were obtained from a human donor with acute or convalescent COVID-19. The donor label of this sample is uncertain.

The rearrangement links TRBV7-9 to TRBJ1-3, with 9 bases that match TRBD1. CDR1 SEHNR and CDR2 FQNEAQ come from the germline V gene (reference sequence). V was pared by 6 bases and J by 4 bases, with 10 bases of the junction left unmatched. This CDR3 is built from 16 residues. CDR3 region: CASSKTRGQGGNTIYF. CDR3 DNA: TGTGCCAGCAGTAAAACGCGGGGACAGGGAGGAAACACCATATATTTT.

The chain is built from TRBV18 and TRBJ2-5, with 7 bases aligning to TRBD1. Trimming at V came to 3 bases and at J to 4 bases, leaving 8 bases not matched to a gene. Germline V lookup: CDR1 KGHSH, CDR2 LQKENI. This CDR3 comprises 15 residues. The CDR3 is CASSPADRVVETQYF. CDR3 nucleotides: TGTGCCAGCTCACCGGCTGACAGGGTGGTAGAGACCCAGTACTTC.

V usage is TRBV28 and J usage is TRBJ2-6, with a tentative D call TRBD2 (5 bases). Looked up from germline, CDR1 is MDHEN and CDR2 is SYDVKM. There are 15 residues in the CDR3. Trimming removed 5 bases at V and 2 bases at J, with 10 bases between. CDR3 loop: CASSARRTGANVLTF. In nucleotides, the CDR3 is TGTGCCAGCAGTGCACGGAGGACTGGGGCCAACGTCCTGACTTTC.

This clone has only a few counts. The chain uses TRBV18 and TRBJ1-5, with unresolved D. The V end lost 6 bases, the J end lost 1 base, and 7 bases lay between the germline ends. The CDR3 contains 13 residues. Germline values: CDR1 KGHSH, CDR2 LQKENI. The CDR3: CASSLQSNQPQHF. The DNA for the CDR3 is TGTGCCAGCTCTTTACAGAGCAATCAGCCCCAGCATTTT.

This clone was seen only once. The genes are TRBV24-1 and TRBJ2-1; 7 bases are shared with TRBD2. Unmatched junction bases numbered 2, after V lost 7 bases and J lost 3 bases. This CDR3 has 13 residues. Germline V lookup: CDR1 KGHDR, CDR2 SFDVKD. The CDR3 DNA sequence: TGTGCCACCAGGACTAGCAGCTACAATGAGCAGTTCTTC. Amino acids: CATRTSSYNEQFF.

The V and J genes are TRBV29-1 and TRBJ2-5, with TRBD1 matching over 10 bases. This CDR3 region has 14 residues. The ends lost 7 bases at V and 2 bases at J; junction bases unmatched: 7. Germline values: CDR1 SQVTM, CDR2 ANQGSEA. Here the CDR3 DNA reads TGCAGCGCTCGCCGGGACAGGGGTCAAGAGACCCAGTACTTC. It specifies CSARRDRGQETQYF.

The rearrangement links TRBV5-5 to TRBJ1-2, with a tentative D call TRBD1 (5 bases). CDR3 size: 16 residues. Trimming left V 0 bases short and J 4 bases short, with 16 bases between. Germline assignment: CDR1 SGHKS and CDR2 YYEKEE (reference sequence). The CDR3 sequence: CASSLGPDRNFYGYTF. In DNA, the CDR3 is TGTGCCAGCAGCTTGGGACCCGACAGAAACTTCTATGGCTACACCTTC.

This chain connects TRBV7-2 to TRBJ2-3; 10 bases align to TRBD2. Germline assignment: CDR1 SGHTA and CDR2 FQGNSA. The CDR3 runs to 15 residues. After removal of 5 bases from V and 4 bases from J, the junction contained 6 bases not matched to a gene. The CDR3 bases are TGTGCCAGCAGCCCTCAGCGGGGGGGCCCAGATACGCAGTATTTT. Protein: CASSPQRGGPDTQYF.

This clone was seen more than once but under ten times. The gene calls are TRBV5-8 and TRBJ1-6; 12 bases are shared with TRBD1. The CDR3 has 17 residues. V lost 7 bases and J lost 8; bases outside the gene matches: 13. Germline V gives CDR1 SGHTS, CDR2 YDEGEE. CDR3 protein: CASYPGTGGAGYSPLHF. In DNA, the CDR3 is TGTGCCAGCTACCCCGGGACAGGGGGCGCAGGTTATTCACCCCTCCACTTT.

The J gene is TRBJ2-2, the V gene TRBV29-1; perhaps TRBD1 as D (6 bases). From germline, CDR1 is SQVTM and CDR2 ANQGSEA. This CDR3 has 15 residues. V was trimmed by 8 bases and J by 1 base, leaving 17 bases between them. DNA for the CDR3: TGCAGCTGTTACCTACAGGGACGGAACACCGGGGAGCTGTTTTTT. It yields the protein CSCYLQGRNTGELFF.

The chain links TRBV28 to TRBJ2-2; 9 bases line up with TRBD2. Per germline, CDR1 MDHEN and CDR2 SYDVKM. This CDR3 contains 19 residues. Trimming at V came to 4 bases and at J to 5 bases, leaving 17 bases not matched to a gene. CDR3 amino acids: CASSSSDLYLAGRTGELFF. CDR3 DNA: TGTGCCAGCAGTTCGTCCGACCTGTATCTAGCGGGGCGTACCGGGGAGCTGTTTTTT.

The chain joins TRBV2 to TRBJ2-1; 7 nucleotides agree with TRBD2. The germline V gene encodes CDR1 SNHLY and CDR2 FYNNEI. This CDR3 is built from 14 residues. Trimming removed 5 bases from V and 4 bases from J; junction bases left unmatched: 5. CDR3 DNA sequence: TGTGCCAGCAGTCCTACTAGCGTATACAATGAGCAGTTCTTC. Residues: CASSPTSVYNEQFF. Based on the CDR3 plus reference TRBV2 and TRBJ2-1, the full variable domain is EPEVTQTPSHQVTQMGQEVILRCVPISNHLYFYWYRQILGQKVEFLVSFYNNEISEKSEIFDDQFSVERPDGSNFTLKIRSTKLEDSAMYFCASSPTSVYNEQFFGPGTRLTVL.

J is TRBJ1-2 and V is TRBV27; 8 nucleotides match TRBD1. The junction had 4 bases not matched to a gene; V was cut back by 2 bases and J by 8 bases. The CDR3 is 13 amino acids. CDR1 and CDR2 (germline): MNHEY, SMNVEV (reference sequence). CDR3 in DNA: TGTGCCAGCAGTTTACAGGGGGCGTTCGGCTACACCTTC. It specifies CASSLQGAFGYTF.

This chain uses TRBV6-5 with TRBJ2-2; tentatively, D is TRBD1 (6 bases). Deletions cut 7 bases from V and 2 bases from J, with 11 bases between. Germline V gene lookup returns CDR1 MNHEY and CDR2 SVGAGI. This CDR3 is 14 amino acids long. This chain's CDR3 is CASTRQVNTGELFF. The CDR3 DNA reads TGTGCCAGCACCAGACAGGTTAACACCGGGGAGCTGTTTTTT.

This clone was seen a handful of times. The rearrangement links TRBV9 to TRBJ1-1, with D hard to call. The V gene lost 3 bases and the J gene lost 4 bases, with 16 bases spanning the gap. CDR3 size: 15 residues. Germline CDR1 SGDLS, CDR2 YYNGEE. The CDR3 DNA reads TGTGCCAGCAGCGCTTTTAGTGGTCCTCGCACTGAAGCTTTCTTT. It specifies CASSAFSGPRTEAFF.

In DNA form, the CDR3 reads TGTGCCAGCAGCCAAGATACAGGGGGGGACTATGGCTACACCTTC. It yields the protein CASSQDTGGDYGYTF. V is TRBV4-2 and J is TRBJ1-2, with TRBD1 identical over 8 bases. This CDR3 spans 15 amino acids. The junction had 3 bases not matched to a gene; V was cut back by 0 bases and J by 3 bases. Germline CDR1 and CDR2: LGHNA and YNFKEQ.

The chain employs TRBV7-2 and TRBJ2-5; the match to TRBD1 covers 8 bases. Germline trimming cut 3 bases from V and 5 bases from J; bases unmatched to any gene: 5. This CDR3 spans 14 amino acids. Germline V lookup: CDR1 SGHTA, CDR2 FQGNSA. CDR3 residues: CASSFPDRGETQYF. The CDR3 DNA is TGTGCCAGCAGCTTCCCCGACAGGGGTGAGACCCAGTACTTC.

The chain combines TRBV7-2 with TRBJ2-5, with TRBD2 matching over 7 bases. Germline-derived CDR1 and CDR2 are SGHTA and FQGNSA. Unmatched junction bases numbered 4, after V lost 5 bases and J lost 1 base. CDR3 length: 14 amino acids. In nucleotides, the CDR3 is TGTGCCAGCAGCATTAGCGGGCCCCAAGAGACCCAGTACTTC. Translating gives CASSISGPQETQYF. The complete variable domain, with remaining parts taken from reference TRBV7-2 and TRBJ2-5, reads GAGVSQSPSNKVTEKGKDVELRCDPISGHTALYWYRQSLGQGLEFLIYFQGNSAPDKSGLPSDRFSAERTGGSVSTLTIQRTQQEDSAVYLCASSISGPQETQYFGPGTRLLVL.

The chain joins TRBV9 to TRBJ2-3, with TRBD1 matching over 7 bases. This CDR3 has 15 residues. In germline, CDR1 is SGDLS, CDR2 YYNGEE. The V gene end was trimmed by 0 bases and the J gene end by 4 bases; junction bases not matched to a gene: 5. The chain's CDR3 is CASSVGQGDADTQYF. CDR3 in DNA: TGTGCCAGCAGCGTAGGGCAGGGGGATGCAGATACGCAGTATTTT. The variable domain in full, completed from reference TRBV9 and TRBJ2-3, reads DSGVTQTPKHLITATGQRVTLRCSPRSGDLSVYWYQQSLDQGLQFLIQYYNGEERAKGNILERFSAQQFPDLHSELNLSSLELGDSALYFCASSVGQGDADTQYFGPGTRLTVL.

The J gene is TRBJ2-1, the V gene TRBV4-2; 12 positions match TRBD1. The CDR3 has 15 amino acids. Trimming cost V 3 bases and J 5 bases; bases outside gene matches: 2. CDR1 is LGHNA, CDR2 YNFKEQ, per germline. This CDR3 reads CASSQGQGADNEQFF. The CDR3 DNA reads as TGTGCCAGCAGCCAGGGACAGGGGGCGGACAATGAGCAGTTCTTC.

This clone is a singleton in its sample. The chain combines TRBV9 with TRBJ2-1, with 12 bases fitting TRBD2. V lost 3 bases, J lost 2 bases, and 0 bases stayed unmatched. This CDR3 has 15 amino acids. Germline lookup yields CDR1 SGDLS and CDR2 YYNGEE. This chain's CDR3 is CASSASGGAYNEQFF. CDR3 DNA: TGTGCCAGCAGCGCTAGCGGGGGGGCCTACAATGAGCAGTTCTTC.

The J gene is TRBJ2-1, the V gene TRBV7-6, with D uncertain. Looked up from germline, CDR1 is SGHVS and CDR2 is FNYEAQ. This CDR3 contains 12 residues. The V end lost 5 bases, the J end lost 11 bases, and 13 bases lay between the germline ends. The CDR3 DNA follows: TGTGCCAGCAGCCCCACCAGCGTGAAGCAGTTCTTC. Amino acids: CASSPTSVKQFF. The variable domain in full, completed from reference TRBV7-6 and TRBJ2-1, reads GAGVSQSPRYKVTKRGQDVALRCDPISGHVSLYWYRQALGQGPEFLTYFNYEAQQDKSGLPNDRFSAERPEGSISTLTIQRTEQRDSAMYRCASSPTSVKQFFGPGTRLTVL.

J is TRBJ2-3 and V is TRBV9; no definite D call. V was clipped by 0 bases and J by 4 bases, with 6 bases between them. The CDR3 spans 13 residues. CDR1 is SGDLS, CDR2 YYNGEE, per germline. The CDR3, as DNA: TGTGCCAGCAGCGTAGCTATAGCAGATACGCAGTATTTT. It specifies CASSVAIADTQYF.

CDR3 bases: TGCGCCAGCAGCTTGAAGGCGGGGCCAGCAGGAGAGACCCAGTACTTC. It yields the protein CASSLKAGPAGETQYF. The chain joins TRBV5-1 to TRBJ2-5; weak D call: TRBD2 (6 bases). The CDR3 sequence is 16 residues long. Germline V gives CDR1 SGHRS, CDR2 YFSETQ. Trimming took off 1 base at V and 4 bases at J, with 17 bases between the two ends.

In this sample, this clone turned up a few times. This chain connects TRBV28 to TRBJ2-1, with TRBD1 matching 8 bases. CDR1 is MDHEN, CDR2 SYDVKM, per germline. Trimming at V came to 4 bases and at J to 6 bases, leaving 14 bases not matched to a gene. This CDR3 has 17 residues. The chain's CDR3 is CASSSASGTGRLNEQFF. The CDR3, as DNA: TGTGCCAGCAGTTCAGCTTCCGGGACAGGCCGTCTCAATGAGCAGTTCTTC. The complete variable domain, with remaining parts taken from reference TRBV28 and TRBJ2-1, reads DVKVTQSSRYLVKRTGEKVFLECVQDMDHENMFWYRQDPGLGLRLIYFSYDVKMKEKGDIPEGYSVSREKKERFSLILESASTNQTSMYLCASSSASGTGRLNEQFFGPGTRLTVL.

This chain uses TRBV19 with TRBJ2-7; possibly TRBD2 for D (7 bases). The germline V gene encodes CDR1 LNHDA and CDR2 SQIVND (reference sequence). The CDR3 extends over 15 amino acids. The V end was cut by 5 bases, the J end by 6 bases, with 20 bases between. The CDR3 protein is CASSGPGGAGAEQYF. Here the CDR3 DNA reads TGTGCCAGTAGTGGACCTGGGGGGGCGGGTGCCGAGCAGTACTTC.

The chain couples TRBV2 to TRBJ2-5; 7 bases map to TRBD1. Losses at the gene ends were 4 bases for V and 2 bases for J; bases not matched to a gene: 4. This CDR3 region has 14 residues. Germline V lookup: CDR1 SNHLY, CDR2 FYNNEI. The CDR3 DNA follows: TGTGCCAGCAGTGTGGACAGGCGACAAGAGACCCAGTACTTC. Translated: CASSVDRRQETQYF.

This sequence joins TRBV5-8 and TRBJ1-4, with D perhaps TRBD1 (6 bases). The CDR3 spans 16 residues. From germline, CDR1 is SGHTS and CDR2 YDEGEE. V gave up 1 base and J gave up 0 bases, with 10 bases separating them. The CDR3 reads CASSLRGRTTNEKLFF. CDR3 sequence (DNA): TGTGCCAGCAGCTTGAGGGGGAGAACAACTAATGAAAAACTGTTTTTT.

DNA of the CDR3: TGTGCCAGCAGCAGGACAGGGTGGAGCGGGGAGCTGTTTTTT. Its protein is CASSRTGWSGELFF. The genes are TRBV7-2 and TRBJ2-2; TRBD1 matches at 8 bases. After removal of 5 bases from V and 7 bases from J, the junction contained 6 bases not matched to a gene. The CDR3 has 14 residues. Germline assignment: CDR1 SGHTA and CDR2 FQGNSA.

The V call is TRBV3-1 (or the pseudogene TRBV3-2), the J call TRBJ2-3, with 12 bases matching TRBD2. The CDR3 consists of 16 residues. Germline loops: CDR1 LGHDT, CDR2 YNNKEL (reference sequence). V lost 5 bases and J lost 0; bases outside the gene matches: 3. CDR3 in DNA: TGTGCCAGCAGCTCAGGGACTAGCGGGAGCACAGATACGCAGTATTTT. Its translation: CASSSGTSGSTDTQYF.

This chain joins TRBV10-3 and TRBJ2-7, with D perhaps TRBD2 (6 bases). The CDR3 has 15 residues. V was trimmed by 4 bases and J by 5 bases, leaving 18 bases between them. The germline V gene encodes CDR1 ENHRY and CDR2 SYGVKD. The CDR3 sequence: CAISASTGGVDEQYF. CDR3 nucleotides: TGTGCCATCAGTGCCAGTACCGGGGGTGTCGACGAGCAGTACTTC.

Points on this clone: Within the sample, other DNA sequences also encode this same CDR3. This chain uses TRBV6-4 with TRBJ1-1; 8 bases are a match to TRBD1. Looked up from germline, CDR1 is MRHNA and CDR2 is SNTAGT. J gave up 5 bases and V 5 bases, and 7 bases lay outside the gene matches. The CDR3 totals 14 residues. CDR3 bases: TGTGCCAGCAGTACAAGCAGGGGGCAGACTGAAGCTTTCTTT. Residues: CASSTSRGQTEAFF.